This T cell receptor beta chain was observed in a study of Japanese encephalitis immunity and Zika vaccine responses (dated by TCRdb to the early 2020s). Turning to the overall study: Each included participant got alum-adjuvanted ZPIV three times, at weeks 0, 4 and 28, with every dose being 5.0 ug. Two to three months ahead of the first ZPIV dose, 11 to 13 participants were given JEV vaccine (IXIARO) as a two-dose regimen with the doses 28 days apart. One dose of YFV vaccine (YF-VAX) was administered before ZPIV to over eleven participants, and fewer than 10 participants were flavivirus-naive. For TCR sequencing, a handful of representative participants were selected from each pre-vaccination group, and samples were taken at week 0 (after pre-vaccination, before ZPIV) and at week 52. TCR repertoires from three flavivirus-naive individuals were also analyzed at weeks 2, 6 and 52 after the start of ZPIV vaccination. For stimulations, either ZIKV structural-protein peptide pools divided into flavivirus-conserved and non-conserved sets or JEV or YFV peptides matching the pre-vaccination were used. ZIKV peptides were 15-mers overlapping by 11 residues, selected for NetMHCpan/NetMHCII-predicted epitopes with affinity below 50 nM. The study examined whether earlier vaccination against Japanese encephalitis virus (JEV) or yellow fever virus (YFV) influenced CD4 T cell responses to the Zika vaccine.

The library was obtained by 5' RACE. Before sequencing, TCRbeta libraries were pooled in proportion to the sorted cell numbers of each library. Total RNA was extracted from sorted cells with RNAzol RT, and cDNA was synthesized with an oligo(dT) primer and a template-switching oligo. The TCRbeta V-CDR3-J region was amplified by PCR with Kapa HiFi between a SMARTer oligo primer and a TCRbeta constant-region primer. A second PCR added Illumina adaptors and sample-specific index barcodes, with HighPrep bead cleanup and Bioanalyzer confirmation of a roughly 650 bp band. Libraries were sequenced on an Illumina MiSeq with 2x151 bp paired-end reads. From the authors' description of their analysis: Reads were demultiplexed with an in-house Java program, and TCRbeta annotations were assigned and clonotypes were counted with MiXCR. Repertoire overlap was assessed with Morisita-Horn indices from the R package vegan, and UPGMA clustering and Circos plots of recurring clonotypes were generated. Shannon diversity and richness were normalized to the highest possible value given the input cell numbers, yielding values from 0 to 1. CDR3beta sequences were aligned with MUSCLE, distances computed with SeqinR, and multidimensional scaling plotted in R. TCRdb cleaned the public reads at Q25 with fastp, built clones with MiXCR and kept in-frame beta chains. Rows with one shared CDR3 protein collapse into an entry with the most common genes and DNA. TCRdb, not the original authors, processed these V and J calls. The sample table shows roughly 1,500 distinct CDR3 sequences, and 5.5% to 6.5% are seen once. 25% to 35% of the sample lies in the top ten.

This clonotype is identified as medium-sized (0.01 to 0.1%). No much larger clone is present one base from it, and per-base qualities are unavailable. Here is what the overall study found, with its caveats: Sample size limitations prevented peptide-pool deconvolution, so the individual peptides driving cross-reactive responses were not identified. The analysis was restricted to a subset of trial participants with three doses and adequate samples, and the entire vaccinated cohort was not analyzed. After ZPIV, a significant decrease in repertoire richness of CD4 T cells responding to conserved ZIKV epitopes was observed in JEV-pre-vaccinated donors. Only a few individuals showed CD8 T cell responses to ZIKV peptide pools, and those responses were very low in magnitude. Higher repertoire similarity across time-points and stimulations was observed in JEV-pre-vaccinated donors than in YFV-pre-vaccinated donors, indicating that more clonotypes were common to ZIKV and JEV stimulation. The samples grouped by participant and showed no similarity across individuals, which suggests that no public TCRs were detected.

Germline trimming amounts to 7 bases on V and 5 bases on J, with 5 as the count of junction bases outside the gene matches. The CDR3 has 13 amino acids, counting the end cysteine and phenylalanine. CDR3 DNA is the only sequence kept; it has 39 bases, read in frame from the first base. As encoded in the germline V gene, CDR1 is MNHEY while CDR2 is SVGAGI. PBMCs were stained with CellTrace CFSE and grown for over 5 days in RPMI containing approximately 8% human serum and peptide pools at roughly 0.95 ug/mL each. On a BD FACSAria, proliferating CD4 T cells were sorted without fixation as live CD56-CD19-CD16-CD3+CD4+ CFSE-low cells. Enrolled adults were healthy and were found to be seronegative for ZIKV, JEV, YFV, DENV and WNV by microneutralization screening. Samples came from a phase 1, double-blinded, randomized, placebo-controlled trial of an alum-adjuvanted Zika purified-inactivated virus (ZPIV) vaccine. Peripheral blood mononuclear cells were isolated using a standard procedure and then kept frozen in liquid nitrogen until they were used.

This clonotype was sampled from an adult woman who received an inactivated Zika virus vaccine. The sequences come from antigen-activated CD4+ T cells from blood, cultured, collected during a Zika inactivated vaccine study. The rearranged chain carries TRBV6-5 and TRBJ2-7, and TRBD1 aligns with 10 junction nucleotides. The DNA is TGTGCCAGCACCGTGACAGGGGGCCACGAGCAGTACTTC. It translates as CASTVTGGHEQYF.